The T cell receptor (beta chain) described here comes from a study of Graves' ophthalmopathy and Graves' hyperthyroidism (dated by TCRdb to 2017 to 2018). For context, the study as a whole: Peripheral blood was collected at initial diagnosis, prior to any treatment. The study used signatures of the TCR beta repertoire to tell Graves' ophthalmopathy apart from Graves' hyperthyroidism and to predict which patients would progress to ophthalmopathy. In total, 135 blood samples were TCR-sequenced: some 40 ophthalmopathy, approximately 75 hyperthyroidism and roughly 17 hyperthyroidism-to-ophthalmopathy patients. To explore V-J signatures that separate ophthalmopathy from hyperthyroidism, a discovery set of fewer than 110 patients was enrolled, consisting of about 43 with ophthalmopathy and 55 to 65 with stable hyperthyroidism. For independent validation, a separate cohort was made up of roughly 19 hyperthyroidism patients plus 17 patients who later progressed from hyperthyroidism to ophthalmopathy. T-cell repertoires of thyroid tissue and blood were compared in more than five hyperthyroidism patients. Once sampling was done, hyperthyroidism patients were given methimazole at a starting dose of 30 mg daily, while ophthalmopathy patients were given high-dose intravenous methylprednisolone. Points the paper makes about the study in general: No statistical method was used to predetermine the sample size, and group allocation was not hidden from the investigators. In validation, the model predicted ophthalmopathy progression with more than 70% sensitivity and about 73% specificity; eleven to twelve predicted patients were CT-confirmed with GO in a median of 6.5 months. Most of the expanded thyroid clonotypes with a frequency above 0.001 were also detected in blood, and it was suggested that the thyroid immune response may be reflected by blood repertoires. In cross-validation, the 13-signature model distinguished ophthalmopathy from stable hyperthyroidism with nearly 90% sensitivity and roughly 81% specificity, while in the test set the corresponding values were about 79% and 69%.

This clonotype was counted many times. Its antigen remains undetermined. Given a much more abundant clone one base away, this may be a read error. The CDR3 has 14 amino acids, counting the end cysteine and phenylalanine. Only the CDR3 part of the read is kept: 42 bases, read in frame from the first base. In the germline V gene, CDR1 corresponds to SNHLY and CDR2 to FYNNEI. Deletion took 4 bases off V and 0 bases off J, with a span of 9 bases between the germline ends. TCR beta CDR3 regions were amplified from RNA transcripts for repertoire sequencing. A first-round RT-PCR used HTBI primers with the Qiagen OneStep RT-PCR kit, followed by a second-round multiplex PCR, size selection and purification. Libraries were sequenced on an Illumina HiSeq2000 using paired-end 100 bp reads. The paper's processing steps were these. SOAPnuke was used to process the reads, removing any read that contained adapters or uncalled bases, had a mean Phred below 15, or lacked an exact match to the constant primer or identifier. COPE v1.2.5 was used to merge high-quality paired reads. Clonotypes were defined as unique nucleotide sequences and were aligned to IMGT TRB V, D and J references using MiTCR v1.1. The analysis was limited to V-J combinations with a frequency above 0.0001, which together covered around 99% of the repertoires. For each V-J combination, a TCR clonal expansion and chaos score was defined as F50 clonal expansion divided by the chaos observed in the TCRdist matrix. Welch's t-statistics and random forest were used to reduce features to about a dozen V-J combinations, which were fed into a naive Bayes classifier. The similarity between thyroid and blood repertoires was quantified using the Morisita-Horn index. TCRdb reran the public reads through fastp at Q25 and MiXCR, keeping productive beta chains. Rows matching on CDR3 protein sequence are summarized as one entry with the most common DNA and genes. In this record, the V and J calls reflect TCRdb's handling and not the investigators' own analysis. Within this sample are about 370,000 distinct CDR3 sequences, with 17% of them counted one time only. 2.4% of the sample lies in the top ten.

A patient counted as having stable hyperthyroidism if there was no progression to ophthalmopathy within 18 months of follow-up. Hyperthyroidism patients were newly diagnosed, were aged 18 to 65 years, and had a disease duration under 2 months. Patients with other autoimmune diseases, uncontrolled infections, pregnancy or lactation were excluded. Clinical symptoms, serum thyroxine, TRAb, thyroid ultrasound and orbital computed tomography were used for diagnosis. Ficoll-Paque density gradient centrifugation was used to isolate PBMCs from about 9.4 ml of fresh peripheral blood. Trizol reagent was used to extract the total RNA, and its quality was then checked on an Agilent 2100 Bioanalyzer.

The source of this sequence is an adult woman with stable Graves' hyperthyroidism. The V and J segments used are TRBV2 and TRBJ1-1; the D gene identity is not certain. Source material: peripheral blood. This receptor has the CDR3 CASSGLTVNTEAFF. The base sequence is TGTGCCAGCAGTGGACTTACAGTGAACACTGAAGCTTTCTTT. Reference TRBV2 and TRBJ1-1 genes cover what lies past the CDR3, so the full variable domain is EPEVTQTPSHQVTQMGQEVILRCVPISNHLYFYWYRQILGQKVEFLVSFYNNEISEKSEIFDDQFSVERPDGSNFTLKIRSTKLEDSAMYFCASSGLTVNTEAFFGQGTRLTVV.